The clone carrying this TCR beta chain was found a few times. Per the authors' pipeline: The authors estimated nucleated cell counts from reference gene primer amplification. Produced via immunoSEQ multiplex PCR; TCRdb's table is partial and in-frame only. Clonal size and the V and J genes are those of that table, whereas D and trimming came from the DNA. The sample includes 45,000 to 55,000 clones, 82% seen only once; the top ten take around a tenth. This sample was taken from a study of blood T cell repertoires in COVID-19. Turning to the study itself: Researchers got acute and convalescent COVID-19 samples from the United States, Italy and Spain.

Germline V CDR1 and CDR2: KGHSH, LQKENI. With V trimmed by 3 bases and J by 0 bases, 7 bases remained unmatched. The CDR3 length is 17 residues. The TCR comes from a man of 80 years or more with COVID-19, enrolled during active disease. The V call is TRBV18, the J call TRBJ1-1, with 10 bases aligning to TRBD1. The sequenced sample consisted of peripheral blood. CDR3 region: CASSPVGTGEMNTEAFF. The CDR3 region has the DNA TGTGCCAGCTCACCTGTTGGGACAGGGGAAATGAACACTGAAGCTTTCTTT.